This T cell receptor (beta chain) was obtained from a study of blood T cell repertoires in COVID-19. The participants were between about 18 and 90 years old and came from some 25 US areas. Produced via immunoSEQ multiplex PCR; TCRdb's table is partial and in-frame only. Here the sample spans approximately 350,000 clones, 83% being singletons. This clone showed up just a few times. CDR3 size: 11 residues. V gave up 4 bases and J gave up 12 bases, with 12 bases separating them. The germline CDR1 and CDR2 sequences are SGHNT and YYREEE (reference sequence). The specimen sequenced was PBMCs or T cells enriched from blood (not recorded which). The clonotype originates from a woman aged 45-65 years who had recovered from COVID-19. The rearrangement uses TRBV5-4 and TRBJ2-3, with D perhaps TRBD2 (6 bases). The CDR3: CASSLAGPQYF. The CDR3 DNA reads as TGTGCCAGCAGCCTTGCGGGACCTCAGTATTTT.